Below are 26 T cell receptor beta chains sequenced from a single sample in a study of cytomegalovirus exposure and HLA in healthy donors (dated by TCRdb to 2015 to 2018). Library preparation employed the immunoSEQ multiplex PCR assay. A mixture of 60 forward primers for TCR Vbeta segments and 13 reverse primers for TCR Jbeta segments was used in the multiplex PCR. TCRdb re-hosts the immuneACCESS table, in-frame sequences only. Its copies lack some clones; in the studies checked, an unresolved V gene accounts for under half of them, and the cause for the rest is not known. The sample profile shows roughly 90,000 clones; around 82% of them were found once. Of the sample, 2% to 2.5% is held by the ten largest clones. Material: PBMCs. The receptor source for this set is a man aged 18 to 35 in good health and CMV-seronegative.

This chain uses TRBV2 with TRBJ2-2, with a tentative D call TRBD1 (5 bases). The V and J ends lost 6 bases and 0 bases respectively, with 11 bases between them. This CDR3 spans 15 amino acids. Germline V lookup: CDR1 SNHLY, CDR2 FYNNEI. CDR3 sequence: CASSWTHANTGELFF. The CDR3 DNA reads TGTGCCAGCAGCTGGACACACGCGAACACCGGGGAGCTGTTTTTT.

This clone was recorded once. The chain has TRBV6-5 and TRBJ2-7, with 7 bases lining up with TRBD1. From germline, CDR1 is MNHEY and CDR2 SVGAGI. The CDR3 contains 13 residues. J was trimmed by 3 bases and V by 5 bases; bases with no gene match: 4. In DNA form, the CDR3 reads TGTGCCAGCAGTAGGGGACAGTTCTACGAGCAGTACTTC. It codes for CASSRGQFYEQYF.

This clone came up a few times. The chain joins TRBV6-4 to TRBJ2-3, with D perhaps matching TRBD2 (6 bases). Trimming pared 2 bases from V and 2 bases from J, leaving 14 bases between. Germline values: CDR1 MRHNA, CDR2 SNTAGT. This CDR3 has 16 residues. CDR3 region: CASSDGVGDSTDTQYF. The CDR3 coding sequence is TGTGCCAGCAGTGACGGGGTGGGGGACTCCACAGATACGCAGTATTTT.

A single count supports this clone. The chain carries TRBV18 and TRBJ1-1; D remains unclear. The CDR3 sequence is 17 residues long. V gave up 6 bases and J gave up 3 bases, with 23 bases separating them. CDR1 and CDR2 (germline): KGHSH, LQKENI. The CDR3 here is CASSPRDIDPQDTEAFF. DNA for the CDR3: TGTGCCAGCTCCCCAAGAGATATAGATCCTCAGGACACTGAAGCTTTCTTT.

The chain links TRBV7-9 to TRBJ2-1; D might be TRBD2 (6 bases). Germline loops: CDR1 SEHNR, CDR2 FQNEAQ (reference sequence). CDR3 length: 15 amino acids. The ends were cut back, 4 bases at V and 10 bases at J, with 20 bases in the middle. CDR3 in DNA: TGTGCCAGCAGCTCAGGAGGGGCCCCGGGGGAGGAGCAGTTCTTC. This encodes CASSSGGAPGEEQFF. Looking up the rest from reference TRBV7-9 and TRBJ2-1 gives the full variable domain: DTGVSQNPRHKITKRGQNVTFRCDPISEHNRLYWYRQTLGQGPEFLTYFQNEAQLEKSRLLSDRFSAERPKGSFSTLEIQRTEQGDSAMYLCASSSGGAPGEEQFFGPGTRLTVL.

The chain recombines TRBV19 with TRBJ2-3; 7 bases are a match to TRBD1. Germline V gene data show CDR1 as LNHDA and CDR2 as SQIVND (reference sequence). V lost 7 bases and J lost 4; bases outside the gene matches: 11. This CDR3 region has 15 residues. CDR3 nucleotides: TGTGCCAGTATCCAGACAGGGTTAGGTCCAGATACGCAGTATTTT. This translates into CASIQTGLGPDTQYF.

The CDR3 nucleotides are TGTGCCAGCAGTGAGGGACTCCAAACGGCCTACGAGCAGTACTTC. This encodes CASSEGLQTAYEQYF. This rearrangement joins TRBV25-1 to TRBJ2-7, with D possibly TRBD2 on 6 matching bases. V lost 3 bases and J lost 2, with 14 bases in between. CDR1 MGHDK and CDR2 SYGVNS come from the germline V gene. The CDR3 is 15 residues long.

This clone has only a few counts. The CDR3 bases are TGTGCCAGCAGCGGGACTAGCGGCACAGATACGCAGTATTTT. This translates into CASSGTSGTDTQYF. The chain joins TRBV27 to TRBJ2-3, with 10 bases identical to TRBD2. Trimming at V came to 6 bases and at J to 1 base, leaving 1 base not matched to a gene. This CDR3 is 14 amino acids long. Germline V gene sequence: CDR1 MNHEY, CDR2 SMNVEV (reference sequence).

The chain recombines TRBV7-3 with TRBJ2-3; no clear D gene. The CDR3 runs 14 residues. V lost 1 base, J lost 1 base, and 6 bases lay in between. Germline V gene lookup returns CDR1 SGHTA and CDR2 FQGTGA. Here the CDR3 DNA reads TGTGCCAGCAGCTTAATGAGCCGCACAGATACGCAGTATTTT. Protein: CASSLMSRTDTQYF.

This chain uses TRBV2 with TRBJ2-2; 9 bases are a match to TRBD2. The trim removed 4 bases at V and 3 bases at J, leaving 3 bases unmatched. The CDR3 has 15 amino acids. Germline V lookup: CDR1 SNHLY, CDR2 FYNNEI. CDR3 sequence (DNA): TGTGCCAGCAGTGTGCGGGGGGGCGACACCGGGGAGCTGTTTTTT. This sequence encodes CASSVRGGDTGELFF.

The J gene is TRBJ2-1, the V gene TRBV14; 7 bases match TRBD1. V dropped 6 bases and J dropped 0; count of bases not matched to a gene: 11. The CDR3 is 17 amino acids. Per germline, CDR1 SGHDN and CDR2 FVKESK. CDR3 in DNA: TGTGCCAGCAGTCGGGACAGCTATTTTAGCTCCTACAATGAGCAGTTCTTC. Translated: CASSRDSYFSSYNEQFF.

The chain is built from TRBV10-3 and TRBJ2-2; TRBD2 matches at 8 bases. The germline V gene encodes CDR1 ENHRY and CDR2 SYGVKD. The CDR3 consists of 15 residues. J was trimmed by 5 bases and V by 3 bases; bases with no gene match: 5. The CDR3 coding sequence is TGTGCCATCAGTGAAGGGACTAGAAGAACCGGGGAGCTGTTTTTT. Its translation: CAISEGTRRTGELFF.

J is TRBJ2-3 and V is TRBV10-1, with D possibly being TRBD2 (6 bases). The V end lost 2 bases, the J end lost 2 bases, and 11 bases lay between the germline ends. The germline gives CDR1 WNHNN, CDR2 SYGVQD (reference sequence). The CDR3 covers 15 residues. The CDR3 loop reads CASSEAGGTTDTQYF. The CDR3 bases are TGCGCCAGCAGTGAGGCCGGGGGTACCACAGATACGCAGTATTTT.

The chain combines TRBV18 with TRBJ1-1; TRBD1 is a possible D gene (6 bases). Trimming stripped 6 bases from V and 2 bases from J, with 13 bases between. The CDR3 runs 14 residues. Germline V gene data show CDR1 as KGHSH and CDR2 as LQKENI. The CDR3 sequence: CASSPSGDNTEAFF. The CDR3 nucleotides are TGTGCCAGCTCTCCTTCAGGGGATAACACTGAAGCTTTCTTT.

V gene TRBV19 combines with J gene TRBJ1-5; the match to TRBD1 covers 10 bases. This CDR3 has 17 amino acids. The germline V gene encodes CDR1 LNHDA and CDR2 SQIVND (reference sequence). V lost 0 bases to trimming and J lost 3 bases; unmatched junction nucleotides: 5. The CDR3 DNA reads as TGTGCCAGTAGTATAGAAGGGGGGACAGGGGTCAATCAGCCCCAGCATTTT. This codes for CASSIEGGTGVNQPQHF.

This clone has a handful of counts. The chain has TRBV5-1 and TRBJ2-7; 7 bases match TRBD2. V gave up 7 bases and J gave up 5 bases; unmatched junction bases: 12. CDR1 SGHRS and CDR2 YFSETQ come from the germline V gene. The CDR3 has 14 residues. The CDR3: CASSRAGSSDEQYF. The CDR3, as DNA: TGCGCCAGCTCGAGAGCGGGGTCCTCGGACGAGCAGTACTTC.

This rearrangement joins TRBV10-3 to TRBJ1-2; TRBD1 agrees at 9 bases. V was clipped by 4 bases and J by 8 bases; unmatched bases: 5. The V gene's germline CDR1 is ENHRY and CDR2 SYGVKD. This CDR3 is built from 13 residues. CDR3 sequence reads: CAISGGTGRGYTF. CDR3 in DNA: TGTGCCATCAGTGGTGGGACAGGGCGCGGCTACACCTTC.

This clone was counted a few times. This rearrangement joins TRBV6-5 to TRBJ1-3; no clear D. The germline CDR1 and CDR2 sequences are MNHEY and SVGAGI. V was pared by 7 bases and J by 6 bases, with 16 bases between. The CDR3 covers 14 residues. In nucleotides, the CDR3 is TGTGCCAGCACCCACGACAAAGGTACAAACACCATATATTTT. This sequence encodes CASTHDKGTNTIYF.

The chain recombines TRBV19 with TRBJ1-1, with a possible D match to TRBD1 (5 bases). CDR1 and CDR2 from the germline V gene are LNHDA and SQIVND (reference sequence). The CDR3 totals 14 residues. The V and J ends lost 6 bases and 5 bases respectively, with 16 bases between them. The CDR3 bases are TGTGCCAGTAGACTGACAGTGGTCTATACTGAAGCTTTCTTT. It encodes CASRLTVVYTEAFF. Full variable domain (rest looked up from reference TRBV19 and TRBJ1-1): DGGITQSPKYLFRKEGQNVTLSCEQNLNHDAMYWYRQDPGQGLRLIYYSQIVNDFQKGDIAEGYSVSREKKESFPLTVTSAQKNPTAFYLCASRLTVVYTEAFFGQGTRLTVV.

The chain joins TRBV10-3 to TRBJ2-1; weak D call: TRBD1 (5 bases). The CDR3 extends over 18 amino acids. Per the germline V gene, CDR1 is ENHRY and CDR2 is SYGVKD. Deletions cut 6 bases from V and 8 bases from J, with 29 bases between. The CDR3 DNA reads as TGTGCCATCAGGAAATTCGACAGTTCTCAAATCCCTACGGATGAGCAGTTCTTC. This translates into CAIRKFDSSQIPTDEQFF.

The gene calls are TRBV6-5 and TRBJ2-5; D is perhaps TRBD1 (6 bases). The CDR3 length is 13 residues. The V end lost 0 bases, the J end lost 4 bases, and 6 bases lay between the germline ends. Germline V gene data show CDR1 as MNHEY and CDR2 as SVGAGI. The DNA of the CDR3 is TGTGCCAGCAGTTACTCAGGGGGAGAGACCCAGTACTTC. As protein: CASSYSGGETQYF.

The CDR3 region has the DNA TGTGCCAGCAGCTTAAGGGACAGGAACACCGGGGAGCTGTTTTTT. This codes for CASSLRDRNTGELFF. The chain has TRBV11-2 and TRBJ2-2; 7 nucleotides match TRBD1. The CDR3 extends over 15 amino acids. CDR1 is SGHAT, CDR2 FQNNGV, per germline. With 2 bases clipped from V and 1 base from J, the junction kept 1 base outside the gene matches.

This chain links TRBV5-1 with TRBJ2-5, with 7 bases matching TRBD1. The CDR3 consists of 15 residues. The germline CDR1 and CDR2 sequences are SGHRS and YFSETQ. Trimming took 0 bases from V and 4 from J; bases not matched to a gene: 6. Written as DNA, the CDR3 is TGCGCCAGCAGCTTGGAACCGGACAGGTTAGAGACCCAGTACTTC. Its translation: CASSLEPDRLETQYF.

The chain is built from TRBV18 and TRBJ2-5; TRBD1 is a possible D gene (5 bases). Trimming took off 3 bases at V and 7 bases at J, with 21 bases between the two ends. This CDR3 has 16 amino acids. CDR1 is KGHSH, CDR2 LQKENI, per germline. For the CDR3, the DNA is TGTGCCAGCTCACCTGAGGCAGGGCAGTCCCCGGGGACCCAGTACTTC. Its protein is CASSPEAGQSPGTQYF.

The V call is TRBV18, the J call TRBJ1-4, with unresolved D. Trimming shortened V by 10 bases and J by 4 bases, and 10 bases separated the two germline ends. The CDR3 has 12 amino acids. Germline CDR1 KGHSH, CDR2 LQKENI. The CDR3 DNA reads TGTGCCACGTTAGTTGATAATGAAAAACTGTTTTTT. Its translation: CATLVDNEKLFF.

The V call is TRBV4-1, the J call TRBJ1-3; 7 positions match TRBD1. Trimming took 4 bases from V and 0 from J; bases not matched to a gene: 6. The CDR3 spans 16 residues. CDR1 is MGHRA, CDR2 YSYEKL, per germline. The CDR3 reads CASSPADRLSGNTIYF. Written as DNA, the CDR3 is TGCGCCAGCAGCCCAGCGGACAGGCTCTCTGGAAACACCATATATTTT.